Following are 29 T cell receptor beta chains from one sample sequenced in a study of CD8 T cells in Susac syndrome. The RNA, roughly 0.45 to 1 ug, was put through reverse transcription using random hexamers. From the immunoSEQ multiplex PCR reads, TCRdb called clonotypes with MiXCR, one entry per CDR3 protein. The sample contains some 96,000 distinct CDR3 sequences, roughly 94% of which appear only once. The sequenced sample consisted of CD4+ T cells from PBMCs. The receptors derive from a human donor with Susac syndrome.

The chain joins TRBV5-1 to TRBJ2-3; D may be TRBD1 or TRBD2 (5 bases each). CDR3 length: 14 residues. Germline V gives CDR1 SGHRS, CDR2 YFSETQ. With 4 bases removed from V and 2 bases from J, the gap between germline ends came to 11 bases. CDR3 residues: CASSRDGTTDTQYF. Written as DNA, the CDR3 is TGCGCCAGCAGCCGGGACGGGACCACAGATACGCAGTATTTT.

CDR3 nucleotide sequence: TGCAGCGTTGGAAAGGTTACTGAAGCTTTCTTT. Translated: CSVGKVTEAFF. This sequence joins TRBV29-1 and TRBJ1-1; no clear D gene. The CDR3 length is 11 residues. The V gene's germline CDR1 is SQVTM and CDR2 ANQGSEA. Trimming took off 4 bases at V and 5 bases at J, with 8 bases between the two ends. Complete variable domain (other parts from reference TRBV29-1 and TRBJ1-1): SAVISQKPSRDICQRGTSLTIQCQVDSQVTMMFWYRQQPGQSLTLIATANQGSEATYESGFVIDKFPISRPNLTFSTLTVSNMSPEDSSIYLCSVGKVTEAFFGQGTRLTVV.

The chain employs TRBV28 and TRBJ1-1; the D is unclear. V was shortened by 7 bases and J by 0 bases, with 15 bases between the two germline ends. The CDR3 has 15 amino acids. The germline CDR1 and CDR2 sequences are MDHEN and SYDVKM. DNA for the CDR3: TGTGCCAGCATGAGACCCCCTTCCTTGAACACTGAAGCTTTCTTT. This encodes CASMRPPSLNTEAFF.

The CDR3 DNA reads as TGTGCCAGCAGTAATCACGAGCAGTACTTC. The encoded protein is CASSNHEQYF. The V and J genes are TRBV6-2 or TRBV6-3 and TRBJ2-7; D unresolved. Germline assignment: CDR1 MNHEY and CDR2 SVGEGT. The CDR3 runs 10 residues. V was pared by 5 bases and J by 5 bases, with 4 bases between.

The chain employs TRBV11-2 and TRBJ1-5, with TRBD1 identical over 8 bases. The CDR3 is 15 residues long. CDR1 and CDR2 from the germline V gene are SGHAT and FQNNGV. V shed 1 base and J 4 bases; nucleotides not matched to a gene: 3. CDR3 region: CASSLGDRPNQPQHF. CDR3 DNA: TGTGCCAGCAGCTTAGGGGACAGGCCGAATCAGCCCCAGCATTTT. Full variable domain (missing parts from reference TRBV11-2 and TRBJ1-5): EAGVAQSPRYKIIEKRQSVAFWCNPISGHATLYWYQQILGQGPKLLIQFQNNGVVDDSQLPKDRFSAERLKGVDSTLKIQPAKLEDSAVYLCASSLGDRPNQPQHFGDGTRLSIL.

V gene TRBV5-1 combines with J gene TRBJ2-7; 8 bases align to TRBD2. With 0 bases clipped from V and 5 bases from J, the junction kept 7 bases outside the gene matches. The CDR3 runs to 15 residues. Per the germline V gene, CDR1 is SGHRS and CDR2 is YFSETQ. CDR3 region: CASSLGGLDRNEQYF. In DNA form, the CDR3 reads TGCGCCAGCAGCTTGGGGGGACTAGATCGGAACGAGCAGTACTTC.

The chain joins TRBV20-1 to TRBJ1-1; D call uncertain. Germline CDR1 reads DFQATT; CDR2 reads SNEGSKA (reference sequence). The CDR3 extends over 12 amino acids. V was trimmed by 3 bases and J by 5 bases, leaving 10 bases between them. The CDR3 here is CSASRPQTEAFF. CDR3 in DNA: TGCAGTGCTAGTAGGCCACAGACTGAAGCTTTCTTT.

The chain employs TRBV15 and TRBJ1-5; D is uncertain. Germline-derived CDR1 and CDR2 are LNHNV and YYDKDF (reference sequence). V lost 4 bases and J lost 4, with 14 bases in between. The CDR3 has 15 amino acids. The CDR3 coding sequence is TGTGCCACCAGCACCTCGAGAGGTCAGAATCAGCCCCAGCATTTT. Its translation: CATSTSRGQNQPQHF.

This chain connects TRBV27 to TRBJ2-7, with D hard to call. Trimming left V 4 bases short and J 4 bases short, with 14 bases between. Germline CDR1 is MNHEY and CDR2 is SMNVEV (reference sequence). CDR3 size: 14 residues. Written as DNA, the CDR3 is TGTGCCAGCAGTTCGTCAGTAGGGCCATACGAGCAGTACTTC. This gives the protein CASSSSVGPYEQYF.

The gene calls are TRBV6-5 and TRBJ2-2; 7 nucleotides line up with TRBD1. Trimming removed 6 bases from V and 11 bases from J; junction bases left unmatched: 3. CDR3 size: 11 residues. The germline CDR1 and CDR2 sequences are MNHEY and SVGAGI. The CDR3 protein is CASRQGLELFF. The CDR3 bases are TGTGCCAGCAGACAGGGGCTTGAGCTGTTTTTT.

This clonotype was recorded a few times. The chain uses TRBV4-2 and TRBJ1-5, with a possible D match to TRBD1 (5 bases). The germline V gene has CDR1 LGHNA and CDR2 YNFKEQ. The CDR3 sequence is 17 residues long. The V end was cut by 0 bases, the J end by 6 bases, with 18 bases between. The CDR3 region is CASSQDHGDGVGQPQHF. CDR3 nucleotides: TGTGCCAGCAGCCAAGATCATGGGGACGGTGTGGGTCAGCCCCAGCATTTT.

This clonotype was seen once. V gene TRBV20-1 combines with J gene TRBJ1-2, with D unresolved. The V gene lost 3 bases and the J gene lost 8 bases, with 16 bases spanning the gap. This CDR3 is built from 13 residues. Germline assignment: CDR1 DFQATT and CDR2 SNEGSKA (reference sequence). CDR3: CSARGLREGGYTF. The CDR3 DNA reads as TGCAGTGCTAGGGGCCTCCGAGAAGGGGGCTACACCTTC.

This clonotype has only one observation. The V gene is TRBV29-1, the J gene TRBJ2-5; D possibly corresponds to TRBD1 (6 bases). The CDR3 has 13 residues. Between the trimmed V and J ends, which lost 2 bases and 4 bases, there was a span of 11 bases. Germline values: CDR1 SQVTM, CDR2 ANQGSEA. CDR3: CSVEQGGTETQYF. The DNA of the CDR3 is TGCAGCGTTGAACAAGGGGGTACAGAGACCCAGTACTTC. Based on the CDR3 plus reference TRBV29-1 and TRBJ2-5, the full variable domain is SAVISQKPSRDICQRGTSLTIQCQVDSQVTMMFWYRQQPGQSLTLIATANQGSEATYESGFVIDKFPISRPNLTFSTLTVSNMSPEDSSIYLCSVEQGGTETQYFGPGTRLLVL.

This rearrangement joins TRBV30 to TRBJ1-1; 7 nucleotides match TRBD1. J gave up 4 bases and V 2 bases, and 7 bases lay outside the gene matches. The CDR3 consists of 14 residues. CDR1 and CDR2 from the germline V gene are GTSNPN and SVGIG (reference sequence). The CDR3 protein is CAWSIGGTATEAFF. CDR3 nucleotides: TGTGCCTGGAGTATCGGGGGGACAGCCACTGAAGCTTTCTTT.

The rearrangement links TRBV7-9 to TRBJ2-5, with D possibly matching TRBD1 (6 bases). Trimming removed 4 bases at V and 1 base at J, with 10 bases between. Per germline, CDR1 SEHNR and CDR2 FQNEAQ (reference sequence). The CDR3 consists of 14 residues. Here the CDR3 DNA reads TGTGCCAGCAGCTCCTCGACAGGCCAAGAGACCCAGTACTTC. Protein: CASSSSTGQETQYF.

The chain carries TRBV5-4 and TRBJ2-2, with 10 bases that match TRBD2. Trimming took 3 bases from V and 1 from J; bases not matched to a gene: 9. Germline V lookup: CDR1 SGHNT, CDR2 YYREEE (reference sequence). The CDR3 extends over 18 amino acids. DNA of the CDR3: TGTGCCAGCAGCTCTCGGAGCGGGGGGGTGGTGAACACCGGGGAGCTGTTTTTT. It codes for CASSSRSGGVVNTGELFF.

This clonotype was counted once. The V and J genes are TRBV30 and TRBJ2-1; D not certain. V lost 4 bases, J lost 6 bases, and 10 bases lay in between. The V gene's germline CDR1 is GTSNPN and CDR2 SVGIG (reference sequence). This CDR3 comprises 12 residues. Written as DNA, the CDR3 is TGTGCCTGGAAGGCGGAGTTCAATGAGCAGTTCTTC. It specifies CAWKAEFNEQFF.

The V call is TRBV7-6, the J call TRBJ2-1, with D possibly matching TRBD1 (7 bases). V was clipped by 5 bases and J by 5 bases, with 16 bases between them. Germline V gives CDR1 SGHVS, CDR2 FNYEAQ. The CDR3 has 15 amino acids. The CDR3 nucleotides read TGTGCCAGCAGCCCACAGGGGTGGGGGGACAATGAGCAGTTCTTC. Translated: CASSPQGWGDNEQFF. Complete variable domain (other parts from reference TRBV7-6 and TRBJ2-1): GAGVSQSPRYKVTKRGQDVALRCDPISGHVSLYWYRQALGQGPEFLTYFNYEAQQDKSGLPNDRFSAERPEGSISTLTIQRTEQRDSAMYRCASSPQGWGDNEQFFGPGTRLTVL.

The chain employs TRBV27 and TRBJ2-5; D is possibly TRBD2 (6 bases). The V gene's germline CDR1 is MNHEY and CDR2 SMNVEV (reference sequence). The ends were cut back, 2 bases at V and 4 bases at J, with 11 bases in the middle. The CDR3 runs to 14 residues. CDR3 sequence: CASSLRRGGETQYF. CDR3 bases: TGTGCCAGCAGTTTACGGAGGGGTGGAGAGACCCAGTACTTC.

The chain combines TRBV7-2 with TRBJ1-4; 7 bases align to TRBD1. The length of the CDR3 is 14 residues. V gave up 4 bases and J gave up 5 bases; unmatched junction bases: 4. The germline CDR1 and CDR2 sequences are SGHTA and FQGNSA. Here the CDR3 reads CASSSQGGNEKLFF. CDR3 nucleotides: TGTGCCAGCAGCTCGCAGGGGGGGAATGAAAAACTGTTTTTT.

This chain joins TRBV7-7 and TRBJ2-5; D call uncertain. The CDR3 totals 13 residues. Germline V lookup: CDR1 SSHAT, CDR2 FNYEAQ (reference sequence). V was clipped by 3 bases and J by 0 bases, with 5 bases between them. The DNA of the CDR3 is TGTGCCAGCAGCTTTTCAAACCAAGAGACCCAGTACTTC. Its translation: CASSFSNQETQYF.

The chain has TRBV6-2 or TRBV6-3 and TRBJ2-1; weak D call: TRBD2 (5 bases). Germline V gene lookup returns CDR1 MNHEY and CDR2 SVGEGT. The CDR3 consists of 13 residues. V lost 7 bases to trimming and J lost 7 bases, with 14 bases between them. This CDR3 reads CASIHRGLNEQFF. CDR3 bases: TGTGCCAGCATTCACAGAGGGCTGAATGAGCAGTTCTTC.

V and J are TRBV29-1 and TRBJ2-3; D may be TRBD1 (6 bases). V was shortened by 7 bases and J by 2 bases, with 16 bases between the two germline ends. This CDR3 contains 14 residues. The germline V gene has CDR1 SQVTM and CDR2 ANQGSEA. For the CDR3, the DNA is TGCAGCGCAAGACAGGCAGAAGACACAGATACGCAGTATTTT. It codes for CSARQAEDTDTQYF.

CDR3 residues: CASGQVEGGTQYF. In DNA form, the CDR3 reads TGTGCCAGCGGCCAAGTCGAGGGGGGGACCCAGTACTTC. The J gene is TRBJ2-5, the V gene TRBV27; D may match TRBD1 or TRBD2 (6 bases each). V lost 8 bases to trimming and J lost 7 bases, with 17 bases between them. Germline-derived CDR1 and CDR2 are MNHEY and SMNVEV (reference sequence). The CDR3 is 13 residues long.

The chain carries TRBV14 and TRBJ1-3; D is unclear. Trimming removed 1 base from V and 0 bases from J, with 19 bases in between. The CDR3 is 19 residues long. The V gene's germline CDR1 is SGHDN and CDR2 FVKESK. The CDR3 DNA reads TGTGCCAGCAGCCAAGGATTTTACGATTCCCCATACTCTGGAAACACCATATATTTT. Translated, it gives CASSQGFYDSPYSGNTIYF. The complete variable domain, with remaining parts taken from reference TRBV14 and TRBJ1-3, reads EAGVTQFPSHSVIEKGQTVTLRCDPISGHDNLYWYRRVMGKEIKFLLHFVKESKQDESGMPNNRFLAERTGGTYSTLKVQPAELEDSGVYFCASSQGFYDSPYSGNTIYFGEGSWLTVV.

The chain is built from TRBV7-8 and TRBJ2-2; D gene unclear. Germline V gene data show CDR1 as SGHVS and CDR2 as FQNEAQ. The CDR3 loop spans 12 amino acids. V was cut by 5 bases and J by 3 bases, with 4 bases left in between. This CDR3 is CASSSHTGELFF. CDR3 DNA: TGTGCCAGCAGCAGTCACACCGGGGAGCTGTTTTTT.

CDR3 in amino acids: CSARSDGETQYF. The CDR3 coding sequence is TGCAGTGCTAGATCCGACGGGGAGACCCAGTACTTC. The rearrangement uses TRBV20-1 and TRBJ2-5; D is uncertain. Trimming stripped 2 bases from V and 5 bases from J, with 9 bases between. Germline lookup yields CDR1 DFQATT and CDR2 SNEGSKA (reference sequence). The CDR3 is 12 residues long.

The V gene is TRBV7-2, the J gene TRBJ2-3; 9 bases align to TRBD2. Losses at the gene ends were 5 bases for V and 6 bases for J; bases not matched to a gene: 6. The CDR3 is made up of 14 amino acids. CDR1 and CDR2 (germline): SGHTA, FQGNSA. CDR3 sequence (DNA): TGTGCCAGCAGCCTGGGACTAGCTTTGGATACGCAGTATTTT. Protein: CASSLGLALDTQYF.

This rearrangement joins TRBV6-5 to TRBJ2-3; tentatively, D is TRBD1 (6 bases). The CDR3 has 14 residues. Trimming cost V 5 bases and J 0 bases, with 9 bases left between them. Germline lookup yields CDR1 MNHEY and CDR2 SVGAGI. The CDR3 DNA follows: TGTGCCAGCAGTCCGGGACATAGCACAGATACGCAGTATTTT. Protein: CASSPGHSTDTQYF.